This TCR beta chain appears in the sequencing data of a study of T cell repertoires in aging, cancer and after chemotherapy. Regarding the study as a whole: Median generation probability rose over the chemotherapy interval in each cancer cohort, suggesting rebound thymic output. Lymphoid organ infiltration in hematological cancer patients may impair thymic emigration or peripheral T cell expansion.

As to this clonotype: No antigen is known for it.

Deletions cut 0 bases from V and 6 bases from J, with 6 bases between. The CDR3 covers 13 residues. The germline V gene has CDR1 GTSNPN and CDR2 SVGIG (reference sequence). The template was genomic DNA from peripheral blood, not RNA. TRB rearrangements spanning V, D and J were amplified using mixed TRB-A/B primers. TCRdb re-derived calls from the multiplex PCR reads in MiXCR, one entry per CDR3 protein. The data contain 9,300 or so distinct CDR3 sequences, less than 25% of them singletons. The genes are TRBV30 and TRBJ1-6; D call uncertain. The clonotype was recovered from a human donor with a blood cancer. The donor label of this sample is uncertain. The material sequenced was blood. The CDR3, as DNA: TGTGCCTGGAGTGTACAACTTAATTCACCCCTCCACTTT. Its translation is CAWSVQLNSPLHF.